The source of this T cell receptor (beta chain) is a study of human T cells and chemical hapten exposure. V was cut by 2 bases and J by 2 bases, with 9 bases left in between. CDR3 length equals 14 residues. Germline values: CDR1 LGHNA, CDR2 YSLEER. Study results and limitations: The donors suffered from alopecia, so their immune response may not match that of healthy people.

Time point denoted: pre-sensitization, week 0. The treatment here: therapeutic diphenylcyclopropenone sensitization with weekly scalp DPC. This clonotype was detected a few times. Its antigen is as yet unknown. MiXCR was run by TCRdb on the RACE reads, yielding one entry per CDR3 protein. The top ten hold roughly 2.5% of the sample, which has roughly 260,000 distinct CDR3 sequences, 7% to 10% seen once. The sample consisted of whole blood, taken in connection with sensitization to the hapten diphenylcyclopropenone (DPC). This sequence was found in a woman in her forties with alopecia areata. Some clones in this sample may be carry-over from other donors' samples. The rearrangement joins TRBV4-3 to TRBJ1-2; D possibly corresponds to TRBD1 (6 bases). CDR3 in amino acids: CASSQQQGNYGYTF. The CDR3 bases are TGCGCCAGCAGCCAACAACAGGGAAACTATGGCTACACCTTC.